This T cell receptor beta chain was profiled in a study of T cell responses to AZD1222 COVID-19 vaccine. Measured with immunoSEQ multiplex PCR; TCRdb has only the in-frame clones, and not every one. Of around 180,000 clones listed, 88% were seen once; the top ten hold about 7.2%. Trimming took off 5 bases at V and 7 bases at J, with 12 bases between the two ends. Germline CDR1 reads MNHEY; CDR2 reads SVGAGI. The CDR3 is made up of 14 amino acids. This chain connects TRBV6-5 to TRBJ1-6, with TRBD1 as a possible D gene (6 bases). Sequences were derived from peripheral blood, sampled on day 0 of AZD1222 vaccination. This sequence was found in an adult in good health. The CDR3 here is CASSLTGPNSPLHF. The DNA for the CDR3 is TGTGCCAGCAGTCTGACAGGACCAAATTCACCCCTCCACTTT.